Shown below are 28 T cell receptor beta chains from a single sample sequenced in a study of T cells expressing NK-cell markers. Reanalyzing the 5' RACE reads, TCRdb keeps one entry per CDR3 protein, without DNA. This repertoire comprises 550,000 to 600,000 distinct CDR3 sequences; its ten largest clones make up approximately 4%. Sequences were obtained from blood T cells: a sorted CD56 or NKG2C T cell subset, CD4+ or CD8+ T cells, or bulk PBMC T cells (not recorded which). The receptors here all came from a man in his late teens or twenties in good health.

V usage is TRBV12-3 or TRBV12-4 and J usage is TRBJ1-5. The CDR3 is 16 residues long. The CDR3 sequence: CASSPRRSTSNQPQHF.

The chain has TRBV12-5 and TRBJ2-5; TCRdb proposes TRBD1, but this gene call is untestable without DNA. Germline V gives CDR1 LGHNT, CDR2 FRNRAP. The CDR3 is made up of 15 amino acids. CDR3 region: CASGLLRQAGGTQYF.

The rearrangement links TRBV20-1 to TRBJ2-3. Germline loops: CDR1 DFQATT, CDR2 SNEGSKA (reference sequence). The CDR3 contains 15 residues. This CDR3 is CSARDRLASADTQYF.

The CDR3 loop is CASSANTGWYGYTF. V is TRBV7-9 and J is TRBJ1-2; no DNA is available, so the TRBD1 call from TCRdb remains unchecked. Germline V gives CDR1 SEHNR, CDR2 FQNEAQ (reference sequence). This CDR3 is 14 amino acids long. Full variable domain (rest looked up from reference TRBV7-9 and TRBJ1-2): DTGVSQNPRHKITKRGQNVTFRCDPISEHNRLYWYRQTLGQGPEFLTYFQNEAQLEKSRLLSDRFSAERPKGSFSTLEIQRTEQGDSAMYLCASSANTGWYGYTFGSGTRLTVV.

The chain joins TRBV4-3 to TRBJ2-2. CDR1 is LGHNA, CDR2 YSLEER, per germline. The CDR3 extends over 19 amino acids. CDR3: CASSQELGTRHANTGELFF.

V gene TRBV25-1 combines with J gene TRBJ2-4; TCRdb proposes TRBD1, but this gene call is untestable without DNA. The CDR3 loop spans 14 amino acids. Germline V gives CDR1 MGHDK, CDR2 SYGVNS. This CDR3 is CASSEAGTANIQYF.

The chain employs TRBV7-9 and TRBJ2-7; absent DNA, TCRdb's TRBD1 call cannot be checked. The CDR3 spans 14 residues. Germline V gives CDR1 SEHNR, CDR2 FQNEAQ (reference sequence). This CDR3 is CASSKRDRSYEQYF.

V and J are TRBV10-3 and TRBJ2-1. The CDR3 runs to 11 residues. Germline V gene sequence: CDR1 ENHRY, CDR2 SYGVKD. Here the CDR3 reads CAISESDEQFF.

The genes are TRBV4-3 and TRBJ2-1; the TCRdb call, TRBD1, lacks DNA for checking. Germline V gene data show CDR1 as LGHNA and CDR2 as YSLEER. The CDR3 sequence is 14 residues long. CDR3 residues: CASSHTLGGNEQFF.

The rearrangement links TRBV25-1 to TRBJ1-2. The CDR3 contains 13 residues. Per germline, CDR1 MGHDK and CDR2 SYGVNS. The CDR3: CASSEGSFYGYTF.

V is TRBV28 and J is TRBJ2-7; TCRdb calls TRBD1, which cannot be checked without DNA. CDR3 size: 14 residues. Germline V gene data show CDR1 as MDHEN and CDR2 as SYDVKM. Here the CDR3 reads CASEDRGYSYEQYF.

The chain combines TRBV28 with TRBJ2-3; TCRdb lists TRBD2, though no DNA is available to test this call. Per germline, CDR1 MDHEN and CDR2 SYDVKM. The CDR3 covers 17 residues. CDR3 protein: CASSLSGGRSLADTQYF.

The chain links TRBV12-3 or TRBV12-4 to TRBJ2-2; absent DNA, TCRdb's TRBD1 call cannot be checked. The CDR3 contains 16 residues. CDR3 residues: CASSQDRGRTTGELFF.

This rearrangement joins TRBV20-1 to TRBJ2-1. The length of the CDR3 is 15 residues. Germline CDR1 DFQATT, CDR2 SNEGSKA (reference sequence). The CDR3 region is CSARRRLTYDSEQFF.

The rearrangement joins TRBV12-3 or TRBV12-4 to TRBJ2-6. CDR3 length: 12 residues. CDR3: CASSAGANVLTF.

CDR3 in amino acids: CASSLALSDEQFF. The rearrangement uses TRBV7-9 and TRBJ2-1. This CDR3 is 13 amino acids long. Germline V gene sequence: CDR1 SEHNR, CDR2 FQNEAQ (reference sequence). The full variable domain, in which reference TRBV7-9 and TRBJ2-1 provide the parts outside the CDR3, is DTGVSQNPRHKITKRGQNVTFRCDPISEHNRLYWYRQTLGQGPEFLTYFQNEAQLEKSRLLSDRFSAERPKGSFSTLEIQRTEQGDSAMYLCASSLALSDEQFFGPGTRLTVL.

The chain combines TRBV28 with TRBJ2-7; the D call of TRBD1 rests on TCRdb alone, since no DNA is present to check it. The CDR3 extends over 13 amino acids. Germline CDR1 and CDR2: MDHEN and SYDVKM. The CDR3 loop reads CASNEGLDYEQYF.

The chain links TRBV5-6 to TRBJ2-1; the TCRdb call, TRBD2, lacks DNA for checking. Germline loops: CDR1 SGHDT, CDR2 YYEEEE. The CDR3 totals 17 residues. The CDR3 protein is CASSLERTSGRSVVQFF.

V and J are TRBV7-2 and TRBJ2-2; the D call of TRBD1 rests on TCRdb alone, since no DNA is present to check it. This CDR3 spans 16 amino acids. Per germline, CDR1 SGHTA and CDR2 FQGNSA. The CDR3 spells CASRSTGTLNTGELFF.

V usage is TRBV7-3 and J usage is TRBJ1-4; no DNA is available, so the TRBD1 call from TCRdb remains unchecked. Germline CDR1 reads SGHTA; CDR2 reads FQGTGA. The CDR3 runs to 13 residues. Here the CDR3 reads CASASGANEKLFF.

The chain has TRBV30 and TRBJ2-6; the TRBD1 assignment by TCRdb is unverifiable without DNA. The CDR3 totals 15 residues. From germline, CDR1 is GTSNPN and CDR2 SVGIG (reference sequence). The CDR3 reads CAWTTGGSGANVLTF.

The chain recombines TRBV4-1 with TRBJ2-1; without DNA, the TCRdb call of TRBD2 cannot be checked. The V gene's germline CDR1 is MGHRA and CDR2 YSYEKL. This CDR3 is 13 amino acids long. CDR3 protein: CASSFRAEWEQFF.

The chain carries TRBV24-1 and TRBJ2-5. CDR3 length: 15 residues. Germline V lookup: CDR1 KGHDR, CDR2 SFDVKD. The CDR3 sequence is CATSDLSNSQETQYF.

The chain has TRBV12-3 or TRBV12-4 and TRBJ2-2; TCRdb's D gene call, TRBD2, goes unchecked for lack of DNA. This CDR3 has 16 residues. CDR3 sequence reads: CASSFLDWKNTGELFF.

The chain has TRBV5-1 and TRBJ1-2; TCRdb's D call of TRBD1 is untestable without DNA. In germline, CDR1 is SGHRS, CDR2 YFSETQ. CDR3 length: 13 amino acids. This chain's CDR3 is CASSLDGTGRETF.

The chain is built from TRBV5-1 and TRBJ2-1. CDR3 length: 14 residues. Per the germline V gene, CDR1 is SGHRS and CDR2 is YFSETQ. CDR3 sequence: CATRIGSSYNEQFF.

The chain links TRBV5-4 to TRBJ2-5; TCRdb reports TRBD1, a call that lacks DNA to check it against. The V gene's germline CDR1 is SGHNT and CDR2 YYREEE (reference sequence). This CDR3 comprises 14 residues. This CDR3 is CASSSPGQGETQYF.

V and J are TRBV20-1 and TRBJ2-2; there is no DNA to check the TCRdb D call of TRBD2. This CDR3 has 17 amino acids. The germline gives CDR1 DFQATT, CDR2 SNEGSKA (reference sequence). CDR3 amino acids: CSARRGTSGRAFGELFF.